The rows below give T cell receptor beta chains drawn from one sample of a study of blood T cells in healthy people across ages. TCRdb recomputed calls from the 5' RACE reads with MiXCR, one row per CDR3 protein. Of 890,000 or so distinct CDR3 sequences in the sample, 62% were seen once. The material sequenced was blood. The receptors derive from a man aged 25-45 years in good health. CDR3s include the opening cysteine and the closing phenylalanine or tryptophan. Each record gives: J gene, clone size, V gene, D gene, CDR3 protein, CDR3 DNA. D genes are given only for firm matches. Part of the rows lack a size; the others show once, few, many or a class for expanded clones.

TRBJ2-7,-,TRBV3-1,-,CASSQEANRQPYEQYF,TGTGCCAGCAGCCAAGAAGCGAACAGGCAGCCCTACGAGCAGTACTTC
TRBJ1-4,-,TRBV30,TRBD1,CAWSPGTGTEKLFF,TGTGCCTGGAGTCCAGGGACAGGGACAGAAAAACTGTTTTTT
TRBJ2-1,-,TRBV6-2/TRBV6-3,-,CASSNGVVGFF,TGTGCCAGCAGCAATGGAGTGGTTGGGTTCTTC
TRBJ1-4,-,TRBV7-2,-,CASSFIPGVNEKLFF,TGTGCCAGCAGCTTTATTCCCGGGGTTAATGAAAAACTGTTTTTT
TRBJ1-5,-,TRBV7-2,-,CASSQTGSNQPQHF,TGTGCCAGCAGCCAGACGGGATCTAATCAGCCCCAGCATTTT
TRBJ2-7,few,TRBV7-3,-,CASSPGGGINEQYF,TGTGCCAGCAGCCCTGGTGGGGGGATAAACGAGCAGTACTTC
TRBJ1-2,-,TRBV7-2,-,CASSLGSTDFNYGYTF,TGTGCCAGCAGCTTAGGAAGCACGGATTTTAACTATGGCTACACCTTC
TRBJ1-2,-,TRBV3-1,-,CASSQDRRLLYGYTF,TGTGCCAGCAGCCAAGATCGCCGATTGCTCTATGGCTACACCTTC
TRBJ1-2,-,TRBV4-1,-,CASSQLGGGYTF,TGCGCCAGCAGCCAACTAGGGGGAGGCTACACCTTC
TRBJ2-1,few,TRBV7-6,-,CASSLGGQYNEQFF,TGTGCCAGCAGCTTAGGGGGGCAATACAATGAGCAGTTCTTC
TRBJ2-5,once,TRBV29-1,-,CSVEARVVAYNEQYF,TGCAGCGTTGAAGCCCGGGTGGTAGCCTACAATGAGCAGTACTTC
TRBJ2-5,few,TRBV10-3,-,CAISGRQETQYF,TGTGCCATCAGTGGCAGGCAGGAGACCCAGTACTTC
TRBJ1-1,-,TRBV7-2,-,CASSAMPGRTEAFF,TGTGCCAGCAGCGCAATGCCAGGGAGAACTGAAGCTTTCTTT
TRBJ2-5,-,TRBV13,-,CASSVRSQETQYF,TGTGCCAGCAGTGTTCGCTCCCAAGAGACCCAGTACTTC
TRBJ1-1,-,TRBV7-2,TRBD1,CASSLVLDRGAFF,TGTGCCAGCAGCCTCGTATTAGACAGGGGAGCTTTCTTT
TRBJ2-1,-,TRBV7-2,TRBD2,CASSLASGGAVEQFF,TGTGCCAGCAGCTTAGCTAGCGGGGGGGCGGTTGAGCAGTTCTTC
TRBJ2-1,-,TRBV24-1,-,CATSQVGSYNEQFF,TGTGCCACCAGTCAGGTAGGCTCCTACAATGAGCAGTTCTTC
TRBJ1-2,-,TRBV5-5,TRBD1,CASSLLRDSRPYGYTF,TGTGCCAGCAGCTTGCTTCGGGACAGCCGACCATATGGCTACACCTTC
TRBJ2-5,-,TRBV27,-,CASSPGRIQETQYF,TGTGCCAGCAGTCCCGGACGGATCCAAGAGACCCAGTACTTC
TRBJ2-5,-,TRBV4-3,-,CASSGGYFQETQYF,TGCGCCAGCAGCGGCGGTTACTTTCAAGAGACCCAGTACTTC
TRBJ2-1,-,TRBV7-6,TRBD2,CASSLAPPSGGIPRGDEQFF,TGTGCCAGCAGCTTAGCGCCCCCTAGCGGGGGGATCCCTAGAGGTGATGAGCAGTTCTTC
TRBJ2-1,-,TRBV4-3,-,CASSQELSYNEQFF,TGCGCCAGCAGCCAAGAACTCAGCTACAATGAGCAGTTCTTC
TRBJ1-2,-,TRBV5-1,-,CASSVSGTPSNYGYTF,TGCGCCAGCAGCGTGTCCGGGACACCATCTAACTATGGCTACACCTTC
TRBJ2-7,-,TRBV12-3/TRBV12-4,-,CASSVVQGSYEQYF,TGTGCCAGCAGTGTAGTGCAGGGTTCCTACGAGCAGTACTTC
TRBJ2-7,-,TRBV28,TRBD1,CASSSQVWQGDPYEQYF,TGTGCCAGCAGTTCCCAGGTATGGCAGGGGGATCCCTACGAGCAGTACTTC
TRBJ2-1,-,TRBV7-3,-,CVSSLGPMSSYNEQFF,TGTGTCAGCAGCTTAGGCCCAATGAGCTCCTACAATGAGCAGTTCTTC
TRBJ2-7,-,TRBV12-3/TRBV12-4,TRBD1,CASSLRKGALLSYEQYF,TGTGCCAGCAGTTTACGTAAGGGGGCCCTACTCTCCTACGAGCAGTACTTC
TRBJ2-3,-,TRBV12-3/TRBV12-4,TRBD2,CASRETSGVPGTQYF,TGTGCCAGCAGAGAGACTAGCGGGGTACCTGGTACGCAGTATTTT
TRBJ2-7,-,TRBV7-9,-,CASSLDSRGEQYF,TGTGCCAGCAGCTTAGACTCCAGGGGCGAGCAGTACTTC
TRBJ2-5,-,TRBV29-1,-,CSVGGRQRQETQYF,TGCAGCGTTGGAGGGCGACAGAGACAAGAGACCCAGTACTTC
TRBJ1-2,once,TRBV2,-,CASSEHRAGGHGYTF,TGTGCCAGCAGTGAGCATCGAGCCGGAGGGCATGGCTACACCTTC
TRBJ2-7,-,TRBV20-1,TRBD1,CSAHGQGFIHEQYF,TGCAGTGCCCACGGACAGGGGTTCATCCACGAGCAGTACTTC
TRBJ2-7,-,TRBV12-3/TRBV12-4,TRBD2,CASSGTSGIEQYF,TGTGCCAGCAGTGGGACTAGCGGAATCGAGCAGTACTTC
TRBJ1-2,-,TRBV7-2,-,CASSVGTYGYTF,TGTGCCAGCAGCGTTGGTACCTATGGCTACACCTTC
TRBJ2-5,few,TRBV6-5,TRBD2,CASRSGTSGYAETQYF,TGTGCCAGCAGGTCCGGGACTAGCGGTTATGCAGAGACCCAGTACTTC
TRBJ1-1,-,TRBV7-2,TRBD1,CASSAPGTAYREAFF,TGTGCCAGCAGCGCCCCCGGGACAGCTTACCGTGAAGCTTTCTTT
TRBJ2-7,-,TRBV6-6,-,CVSSRGRSNEQYF,TGTGTCAGCAGCCGCGGCCGCAGTAACGAGCAGTACTTC
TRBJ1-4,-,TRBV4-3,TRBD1,CASSKTQGALEKLFF,TGCGCCAGCAGCAAAACACAGGGGGCGCTTGAAAAACTGTTTTTT
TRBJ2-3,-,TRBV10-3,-,CAMGNTDTQYF,TGTGCCATGGGGAACACAGATACGCAGTATTTT
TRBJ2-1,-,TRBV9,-,CASSVRQTLRYNEQFF,TGTGCCAGCAGCGTAAGGCAGACACTCAGGTACAATGAGCAGTTCTTC
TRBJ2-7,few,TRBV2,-,CASSPGQIYEQYF,TGTGCCAGCAGTCCGGGACAAATCTACGAGCAGTACTTC
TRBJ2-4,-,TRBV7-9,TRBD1,CASSQGQGLAKNIQYF,TGTGCCAGCAGCCAGGGACAGGGACTAGCCAAAAACATTCAGTACTTC
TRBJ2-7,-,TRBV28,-,CATRGTSYEQYF,TGTGCCACCCGGGGAACGTCCTACGAGCAGTACTTC
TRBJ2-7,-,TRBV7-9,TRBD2,CASSLAGVTYEQYF,TGTGCCAGCAGTCTAGCGGGGGTCACCTACGAGCAGTACTTC
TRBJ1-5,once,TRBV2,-,CASSGLTYQPQHF,TGTGCCAGCAGTGGGTTGACCTATCAGCCCCAGCATTTT
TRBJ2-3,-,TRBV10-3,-,CAISEGGVSTDTQYF,TGTGCCATCAGTGAGGGGGGAGTTAGCACAGATACGCAGTATTTT
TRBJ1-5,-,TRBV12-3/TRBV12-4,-,CASSFAIQPQHF,TGTGCCAGCAGCTTTGCTATCCAGCCCCAGCATTTT
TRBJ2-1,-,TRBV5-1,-,CASSLTRSPGNEQFF,TGTGCCAGCAGCTTGACGCGCAGTCCGGGGAATGAGCAGTTCTTC
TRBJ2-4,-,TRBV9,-,CASSLGDLGDNIQYF,TGTGCCAGCAGTCTCGGGGACCTAGGGGATAACATTCAGTACTTC
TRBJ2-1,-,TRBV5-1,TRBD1,CASSRDRLSEQFF,TGCGCCAGCAGCAGGGACAGGTTGAGTGAGCAGTTCTTC
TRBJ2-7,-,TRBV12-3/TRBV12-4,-,CAGYKDGLSYEQYF,TGTGCCGGCTATAAGGACGGCTTATCCTACGAGCAGTACTTC
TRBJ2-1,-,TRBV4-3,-,CASSQGVGNEQFF,TGCGCCAGCAGCCAAGGGGTGGGGAATGAGCAGTTCTTC
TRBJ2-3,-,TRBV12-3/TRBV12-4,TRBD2,CASSPFGAGGTDTQYF,TGTGCCAGCAGTCCCTTTGGAGCGGGAGGTACAGATACGCAGTATTTT
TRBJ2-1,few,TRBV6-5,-,CASSYLGGSYNEQFF,TGTGCCAGCAGTTACTTGGGCGGCTCCTACAATGAGCAGTTCTTC
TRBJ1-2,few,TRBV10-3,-,CAISELAGTYGYTF,TGTGCCATCAGTGAGTTGGCCGGAACCTATGGCTACACCTTC
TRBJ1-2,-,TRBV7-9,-,CASSPLGTNYGYTF,TGTGCCAGCAGCCCCCTGGGTACTAACTATGGCTACACCTTC